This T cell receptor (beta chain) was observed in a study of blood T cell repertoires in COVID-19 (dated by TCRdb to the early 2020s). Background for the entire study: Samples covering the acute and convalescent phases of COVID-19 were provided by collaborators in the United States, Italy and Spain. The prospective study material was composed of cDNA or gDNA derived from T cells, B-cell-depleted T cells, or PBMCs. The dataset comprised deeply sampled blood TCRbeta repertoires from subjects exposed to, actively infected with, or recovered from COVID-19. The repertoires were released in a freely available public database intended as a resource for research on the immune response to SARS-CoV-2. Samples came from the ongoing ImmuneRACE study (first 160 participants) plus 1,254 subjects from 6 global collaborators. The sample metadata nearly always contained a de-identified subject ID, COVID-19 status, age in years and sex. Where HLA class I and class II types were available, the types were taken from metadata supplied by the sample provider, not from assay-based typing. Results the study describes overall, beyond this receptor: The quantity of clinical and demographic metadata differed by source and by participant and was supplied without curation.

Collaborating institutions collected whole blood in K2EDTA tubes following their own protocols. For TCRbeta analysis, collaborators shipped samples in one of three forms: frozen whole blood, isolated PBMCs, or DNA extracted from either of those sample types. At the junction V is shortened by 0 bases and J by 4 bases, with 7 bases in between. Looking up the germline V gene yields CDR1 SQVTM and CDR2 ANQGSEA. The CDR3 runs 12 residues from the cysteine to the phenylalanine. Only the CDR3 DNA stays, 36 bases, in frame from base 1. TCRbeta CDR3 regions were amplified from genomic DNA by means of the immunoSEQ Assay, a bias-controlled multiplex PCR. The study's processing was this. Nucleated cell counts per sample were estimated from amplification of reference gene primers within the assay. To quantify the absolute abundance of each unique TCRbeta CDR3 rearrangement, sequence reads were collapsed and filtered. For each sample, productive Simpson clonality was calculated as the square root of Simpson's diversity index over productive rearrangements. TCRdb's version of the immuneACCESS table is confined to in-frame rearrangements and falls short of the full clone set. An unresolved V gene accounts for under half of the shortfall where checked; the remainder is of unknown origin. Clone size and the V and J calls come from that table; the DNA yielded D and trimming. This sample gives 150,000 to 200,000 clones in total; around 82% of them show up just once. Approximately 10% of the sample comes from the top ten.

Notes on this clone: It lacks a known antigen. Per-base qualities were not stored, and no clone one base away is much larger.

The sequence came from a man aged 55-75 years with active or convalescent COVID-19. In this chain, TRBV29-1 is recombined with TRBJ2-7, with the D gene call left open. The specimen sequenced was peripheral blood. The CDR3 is CSVEDQQYEQYF. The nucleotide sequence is TGCAGCGTTGAAGATCAACAGTACGAGCAGTACTTC.